What follows describes a single T cell receptor (beta chain). Its antigen is still unknown. This entry is derived from a study of CD8 T cells in Susac syndrome. In contrast to the negatively isolated CD8+ and CD4+ T cells, TEMRA cells were FACS-enriched. Findings and limits, study-wide: Regarding the TCR sequencing and HLA analysis, the study admitted that a relatively small number of individuals were involved.

This CDR3 has 15 amino acids. The V end was cut by 6 bases, the J end by 2 bases, with 14 bases between. The RNA, about 0.5 to 1 ug, was put through reverse transcription using random hexamers. One entry per CDR3 protein, called by TCRdb with MiXCR from the immunoSEQ multiplex PCR reads. There are roughly 200,000 distinct CDR3 sequences in the sample; approximately 94% occur only once, and less than 0.12% lies in the top ten. The genes are TRBV23-1 and TRBJ1-5; TRBD1 is a possible D gene (6 bases). TRBV23-1 is assigned to the ORF class and has an uncertain function. Sequencing was carried out using CD4+ T cells from PBMCs. This sequence originates from a human donor in good health. CDR3 DNA sequence: TGCGCCAGCAGGCTCTCGACAGGACGCAATCAGCCCCAGCATTTT. This gives the protein CASRLSTGRNQPQHF.